This T cell receptor beta chain derives from a study of cytomegalovirus exposure and HLA in healthy donors. The study, taken as a whole, reports: Segments of the TCR beta V type were, in most cases, productive about 87% or about 30% of the time in an earlier analysis.

There are 13 residues in the CDR3. Germline loops: CDR1 LNHDA, CDR2 SQIVND (reference sequence). The V and J ends lost 4 bases and 0 bases respectively, with 4 bases between them. Details on this clone: Its cognate antigen is unknown.

Primers: 60 Vbeta forward and 13 Jbeta reverse. Sequencing used immunoSEQ multiplex PCR; TCRdb keeps in-frame clones, though not all of them. The sample lists about 140,000 clones, more than 75% occurring once. The sequenced sample consisted of PBMCs. This TCR was sampled from a man aged 18 to 29 in good health and CMV-seronegative. J is TRBJ1-3 and V is TRBV19; D unresolved. This CDR3 reads CASSTNSGNTIYF. CDR3 nucleotides: TGTGCCAGTAGTACAAACTCTGGAAACACCATATATTTT. Variable domain in full (rest from reference TRBV19 and TRBJ1-3): DGGITQSPKYLFRKEGQNVTLSCEQNLNHDAMYWYRQDPGQGLRLIYYSQIVNDFQKGDIAEGYSVSREKKESFPLTVTSAQKNPTAFYLCASSTNSGNTIYFGEGSWLTVV.